Presented here are 8 T cell receptor beta chains from one specimen sequenced in a study of blood T cell repertoires in COVID-19. Libraries were prepared by immunoSEQ multiplex PCR; TCRdb keeps only in-frame clonotypes and omits some of them. This table has more than 150,000 clones, 82% appearing once. Specimen: PBMCs or T cells enriched from blood (not recorded which). The receptors here all came from a middle-aged man who had recovered from COVID-19.

This clone was seen only once. This chain joins TRBV7-2 and TRBJ2-3, with no clear D. This CDR3 region has 15 residues. V dropped 5 bases and J dropped 1 base, with 13 bases sitting between them. Germline CDR1 is SGHTA and CDR2 is FQGNSA. This chain's CDR3 is CASSPPGSGTDTQYF. The CDR3 DNA reads as TGTGCCAGCAGCCCCCCCGGGTCTGGCACAGATACGCAGTATTTT.

The chain recombines TRBV24-1 with TRBJ2-1, with 12 bases lining up with TRBD2. Germline trimming cut 4 bases from V and 4 bases from J; bases unmatched to any gene: 10. Germline lookup yields CDR1 KGHDR and CDR2 SFDVKD. The CDR3 contains 18 residues. CDR3 region: CATSDPGLAGSFYNEQFF. DNA of the CDR3: TGTGCCACCAGTGACCCTGGACTAGCGGGATCCTTTTACAATGAGCAGTTCTTC.

This sequence joins TRBV2 and TRBJ2-2; D might be TRBD2 (6 bases). V lost 2 bases, J lost 3 bases, and 13 bases lay in between. From germline, CDR1 is SNHLY and CDR2 FYNNEI. The CDR3 totals 16 residues. The CDR3 DNA reads TGTGCCAGCAGTGAAAGTAGCGGAGAGTACACCGGGGAGCTGTTTTTT. It translates to CASSESSGEYTGELFF.

This rearrangement joins TRBV7-8 to TRBJ1-2, with D tentatively TRBD1 (5 bases). The CDR3 has 16 residues. Germline V gene lookup returns CDR1 SGHVS and CDR2 FQNEAQ. V lost 0 bases, J lost 6 bases, and 17 bases lay in between. This CDR3 is CASSLALSDWGDGYTF. In DNA, the CDR3 is TGTGCCAGCAGCTTAGCCCTCTCGGACTGGGGGGATGGCTACACCTTC.

V is TRBV11-1 and J is TRBJ1-1; TRBD1 might be the D (6 bases). The CDR3 has 15 residues. Germline V gives CDR1 SGHAT, CDR2 FQDESV (reference sequence). Deletions cut 5 bases from V and 10 bases from J, with 23 bases between. As DNA, the CDR3 is TGTGCCAGCAGCCAAGCATGGGGGCCTTTAGGTGGAGCTTTCTTT. Translating gives CASSQAWGPLGGAFF.

The chain links TRBV6-2 or TRBV6-3 to TRBJ2-7; 9 bases match TRBD1. Germline V gives CDR1 MNHEY, CDR2 SVGEGT. With 0 bases clipped from V and 6 bases from J, the junction kept 0 bases outside the gene matches. The CDR3 consists of 13 residues. Here the CDR3 reads CASSYSDRGEQYV. Here the CDR3 DNA reads TGTGCCAGCAGTTACTCGGACAGGGGCGAGCAGTACGTC.

The chain combines TRBV7-2 with TRBJ1-2, with D perhaps matching TRBD1 (6 bases). V lost 4 bases and J lost 6, with 12 bases in between. The CDR3 sequence is 13 residues long. CDR1 SGHTA and CDR2 FQGNSA come from the germline V gene. CDR3 amino acids: CASSSRDRHGYTF. The CDR3 DNA is TGTGCCAGCAGCTCAAGAGACAGGCATGGCTACACCTTC.

The V and J genes are TRBV9 and TRBJ1-1; D may be TRBD1 (6 bases). The V gene's germline CDR1 is SGDLS and CDR2 YYNGEE. CDR3 length equals 17 residues. The V end was cut by 0 bases, the J end by 6 bases, with 21 bases between. This CDR3 is CASSVGRTAGSGAEAFF. The CDR3 nucleotides are TGTGCCAGCAGCGTAGGCCGGACAGCTGGTTCTGGCGCTGAAGCTTTCTTT.